The rows below give T cell receptor beta chains drawn from one sample of a study of T cells after yellow fever vaccination. TCRdb itself ran the 5' RACE reads through MiXCR, one entry per CDR3 protein. The sample records a few hundred thousand distinct CDR3 sequences, about 5% being singletons. The sequences come from CD4+ T cells sorted from PBMCs, collected on the day of the yellow fever booster vaccination. Receptor source: a man between 18 and 35 years old who received the YFV17D yellow fever vaccine. CDR3s leave out the opening cysteine and the closing phenylalanine or tryptophan. Clone size is stated in some rows and not others, as once, few, many or a class when expanded.

J gene | clone size | V gene | CDR3 protein
TRBJ1-2 | NA | TRBV30 | AWSRTGNYGYT
TRBJ2-1 | few | TRBV4-3 | ASSLIPGQGAYNEQF
TRBJ2-3 | few | TRBV7-2 | ASSSQKSHTDTQY
TRBJ2-7 | NA | TRBV3-1 | ASSQDGEGRTRN
TRBJ1-6 | few | TRBV6-1 | ASSEGTGDNSPLH
TRBJ2-7 | NA | TRBV18 | ASSPRLPGEQY
TRBJ1-5 | NA | TRBV20-1 | SASMRSFSNQPQH
TRBJ2-3 | many | TRBV28 | ASSSPGTLSTDTQY
TRBJ1-6 | NA | TRBV7-8 | ASRPRAGGRVNSPLH
TRBJ1-4 | many | TRBV20-1 | SARDSGHEKLF
TRBJ1-2 | many | TRBV4-3 | ASSQDHAPSYYGYT
TRBJ2-2 | many | TRBV6-5 | ASSYWASVTGELF
TRBJ1-4 | many | TRBV7-6 | ASSLATKGEKLF
TRBJ1-5 | NA | TRBV5-6 | ASSLSSGDLGDQPQH